The 17 T cell receptor beta chains given below trace back to one sample, sequenced in a study of blood T cell repertoires in COVID-19. The protocol was immunoSEQ multiplex PCR, while the TCRdb copy is restricted to in-frame clones and leaves out a portion. The data contain fewer than 350,000 clones, about 86% of them singletons. The sample taken for sequencing was peripheral blood. Receptors originate from a woman in her twenties or thirties with COVID-19, enrolled during active disease.

V gene TRBV5-6 combines with J gene TRBJ2-2; the match to TRBD1 covers 7 bases. The ends lost 5 bases at V and 3 bases at J; junction bases unmatched: 4. The V gene's germline CDR1 is SGHDT and CDR2 YYEEEE. This CDR3 comprises 14 residues. The CDR3, as DNA: TGTGCCAGCAGAGCTCAGGGGGACACCGGGGAGCTGTTTTTT. As protein: CASRAQGDTGELFF. Full variable domain (missing parts from reference TRBV5-6 and TRBJ2-2): DAGVTQSPTHLIKTRGQQVTLRCSPKSGHDTVSWYQQALGQGPQFIFQYYEEEERQRGNFPDRFSGHQFPNYSSELNVNALLLGDSALYLCASRAQGDTGELFFGEGSRLTVL.

Only a few counts were recorded for this clone. J is TRBJ2-3 and V is TRBV2; D possibly corresponds to TRBD1 (6 bases). There are 14 residues in the CDR3. CDR1 is SNHLY and CDR2 is FYNNEI in the germline V gene. V lost 8 bases to trimming and J lost 5 bases, with 17 bases between them. The CDR3 nucleotides are TGTGCCAGCTCCCGGGTCACAGGGAGAGATACGCAGTATTTT. It is translated as CASSRVTGRDTQYF.

The chain is built from TRBV5-6 and TRBJ2-1; 7 bases are shared with TRBD1. The CDR3 covers 15 residues. With V trimmed by 5 bases and J by 2 bases, 7 bases remained unmatched. The germline V gene has CDR1 SGHDT and CDR2 YYEEEE. CDR3: CASSSGTETYNEQFF. CDR3 sequence (DNA): TGTGCCAGCAGTTCCGGGACAGAAACCTACAATGAGCAGTTCTTC.

Notes on this clone: Other DNA sequences of this sample code for an identical CDR3. The chain combines TRBV6-5 with TRBJ1-1; D is unclear. Germline V gives CDR1 MNHEY, CDR2 SVGAGI. The CDR3 length is 11 residues. Trimming removed 4 bases at V and 2 bases at J, with 2 bases between. CDR3 amino acids: CASSSNTEAFF. CDR3 DNA sequence: TGTGCCAGCAGTTCTAACACTGAAGCTTTCTTT.

The chain's CDR3 is CASSGRRGTGANVLTF. The CDR3, as DNA: TGTGCCAGCAGCGGGCGCAGGGGGACTGGGGCCAACGTCCTGACTTTC. The chain is built from TRBV21-1 and TRBJ2-6; TRBD1 was called by the table and not checked on the DNA. TRBV21-1 is classified as a pseudogene. The CDR3 extends over 16 amino acids.

V and J are TRBV27 and TRBJ2-3, with TRBD1 matching over 8 bases. Looked up from germline, CDR1 is MNHEY and CDR2 is SMNVEV (reference sequence). CDR3 length: 17 amino acids. The J segment lost 2 bases and the V segment lost 3 bases, leaving 10 bases of the junction unmatched. The CDR3 bases are TGTGCCAGCAGTTTCATCCCCGGGACAGGAGACACAGATACGCAGTATTTT. Encoded protein: CASSFIPGTGDTDTQYF.

CDR3 sequence (DNA): TGCGCCAGCAGCCAAAGCGGGGGGGCCTACAATGAGCAGTTCTTC. Translated, it gives CASSQSGGAYNEQFF. V is TRBV4-1 and J is TRBJ2-1; 10 bases are shared with TRBD2. Germline CDR1 is MGHRA and CDR2 is YSYEKL. This CDR3 comprises 15 residues. J lost 2 bases, V lost 2 bases, and 0 bases had no gene match.

This clone was seen a single time. This CDR3 is also generated by other DNA sequences in the sample. The V gene is TRBV19, the J gene TRBJ2-7; 11 bases match TRBD1. The junction had 2 bases not matched to a gene; V was cut back by 1 base and J by 3 bases. CDR1 LNHDA and CDR2 SQIVND come from the germline V gene (reference sequence). CDR3 length: 15 amino acids. The CDR3 DNA sequence: TGTGCCAGTAGTATAGGGACAGGGGGCCACTACGAGCAGTACTTC. Translating it yields CASSIGTGGHYEQYF.

V usage is TRBV3-1 (or the pseudogene TRBV3-2) and J usage is TRBJ2-1, with D tentatively TRBD1 (6 bases). Germline-derived CDR1 and CDR2 are LGHDT and YNNKEL (reference sequence). V lost 5 bases and J lost 6, with 20 bases in between. The CDR3 totals 16 residues. This CDR3 reads CASSFRQARRVNEQFF. The CDR3 region has the DNA TGTGCCAGCAGCTTCCGACAGGCTCGTAGGGTCAATGAGCAGTTCTTC.

This chain uses TRBV28 with TRBJ1-2, with D perhaps TRBD1 (5 bases). Germline V lookup: CDR1 MDHEN, CDR2 SYDVKM. Trimming left V 6 bases short and J 3 bases short, with 14 bases between. The CDR3 covers 14 residues. The CDR3 protein is CASSLFQGDYGYTF. The CDR3 region has the DNA TGTGCCAGCAGCCTATTTCAGGGCGACTATGGCTACACCTTC.

The rearrangement joins TRBV18 to TRBJ1-2; 12 nucleotides align to TRBD1. The germline CDR1 and CDR2 sequences are KGHSH and LQKENI. With 3 bases clipped from V and 3 bases from J, the junction kept 11 bases outside the gene matches. This CDR3 comprises 18 residues. CDR3 sequence: CASSPFPGQGADDYGYTF. CDR3 coding DNA: TGTGCCAGCTCACCGTTTCCGGGACAGGGGGCTGACGACTATGGCTACACCTTC.

This clone came up once. This rearrangement joins TRBV30 to TRBJ1-6; 9 bases are shared with TRBD1. CDR1 and CDR2 from the germline V gene are GTSNPN and SVGIG (reference sequence). Germline trimming cut 3 bases from V and 5 bases from J; bases unmatched to any gene: 14. The CDR3 runs to 18 residues. The CDR3 DNA reads as TGTGCCTGGAGAGTACGGGACAGGGTTGGTATGAATAATTCACCCCTCCACTTT. It yields the protein CAWRVRDRVGMNNSPLHF.

In its sample, this clone was seen once. This chain connects TRBV6-5 to TRBJ2-7, with 8 bases matching TRBD1. With 3 bases clipped from V and 2 bases from J, the junction kept 9 bases outside the gene matches. CDR3 length equals 16 residues. Germline values: CDR1 MNHEY, CDR2 SVGAGI. The CDR3 reads CASSYPGGARTYEQYF. In DNA, the CDR3 is TGTGCCAGCAGTTATCCAGGGGGCGCGAGGACCTACGAGCAGTACTTC.

V gene TRBV7-9 combines with J gene TRBJ2-7; TRBD2 matches 12 bases. The J segment lost 4 bases and the V segment lost 5 bases, leaving 3 bases of the junction unmatched. CDR1 and CDR2 from the germline V gene are SEHNR and FQNEAQ (reference sequence). The CDR3 extends over 14 amino acids. This CDR3 reads CASSEGLAGYEQYF. In nucleotides, the CDR3 is TGTGCCAGCAGCGAAGGACTAGCGGGGTACGAGCAGTACTTC.

The V and J genes are TRBV7-2 and TRBJ2-3; D unresolved. From germline, CDR1 is SGHTA and CDR2 FQGNSA. V gave up 2 bases and J gave up 4 bases, with 4 bases separating them. The CDR3 loop spans 12 amino acids. In DNA, the CDR3 is TGTGCCAGCAGCTTAATCGCAGATACGCAGTATTTT. Its protein product is CASSLIADTQYF.

The rearrangement links TRBV5-8 to TRBJ2-3; the match to TRBD2 covers 10 bases. This CDR3 is built from 15 residues. Germline V gene lookup returns CDR1 SGHTS and CDR2 YDEGEE. V gave up 4 bases and J gave up 5 bases; unmatched junction bases: 7. CDR3 sequence (DNA): TGTGCCAGCAGCCTCAGCGGGGGGGGCGGAGATACGCAGTATTTT. Residues: CASSLSGGGGDTQYF.

The genes are TRBV11-2 and TRBJ2-3, with 8 bases aligning to TRBD2. The CDR3 has 16 residues. The V segment lost 5 bases and the J segment 8 bases; nucleotides outside the gene matches: 15. CDR1 is SGHAT, CDR2 FQNNGV, per germline. CDR3 nucleotide sequence: TGTGCCAGCAGCCCCGAGGCGGGGGGCCCCCTAGGTACGCAGTATTTT. Protein: CASSPEAGGPLGTQYF.